These 26 T cell receptor beta chains share one sample of origin, sequenced in a study of T cells after yellow fever vaccination. Each CDR3 protein is one row after TCRdb ran MiXCR on the 5' RACE reads. The sample comprises about 53,000 distinct CDR3 sequences, around 6.2% of which are singletons, and 25% to 40% rests with the top ten. Sequencing used PBMCs, either bulk or a sorted T-cell subset (CD4+, CD8+, memory, or dextramer-sorted; not recorded which), obtained on the day of the yellow fever booster vaccination. These receptors came from a man aged 18 to 30 who received the YFV17D yellow fever vaccine.

The sample holds many counts of this clonotype. The rearrangement joins TRBV6-6 to TRBJ2-7; weak D call: TRBD2 (5 bases). The germline CDR1 and CDR2 sequences are MNHNY and SVGAGI (reference sequence). V shed 2 bases and J shed 2 bases, with 13 bases lying between them. The CDR3 totals 15 residues. Written as DNA, the CDR3 is TGTGCCAGCAGTTACCCCCTAGCACGACCCTACGAGCAGTACGTC. Residues: CASSYPLARPYEQYV.

This clonotype has a handful of counts. The chain recombines TRBV4-3 with TRBJ2-7, with TRBD1 matching over 8 bases. The trim removed 4 bases at V and 0 bases at J, leaving 8 bases unmatched. This CDR3 contains 16 residues. Germline CDR1 LGHNA, CDR2 YSLEER. CDR3 in amino acids: CASSPTGQVVSYEQYF. DNA of the CDR3: TGCGCCAGCAGCCCAACGGGACAGGTAGTCTCCTACGAGCAGTACTTC.

This clonotype was seen a few times. J is TRBJ2-3 and V is TRBV30, with D tentatively TRBD2 (6 bases). The CDR3 is made up of 15 amino acids. With 2 bases removed from V and 5 bases from J, the gap between germline ends came to 17 bases. Germline CDR1 is GTSNPN and CDR2 is SVGIG (reference sequence). The CDR3 DNA sequence: TGTGCCTGGAGTTTATTGGCGGGGCAACGAGATACGCAGTATTTT. The encoded protein is CAWSLLAGQRDTQYF.

This clonotype was observed at least ten times. Written as DNA, the CDR3 is TGCGCCAGCAGCCAAGATCCGACGGGGACAGGGCTGGACGAGCAGTACGTC. Translation: CASSQDPTGTGLDEQYV. The chain combines TRBV4-1 with TRBJ2-7; TRBD1 aligns across 9 bases. The trim removed 0 bases at V and 5 bases at J, leaving 11 bases unmatched. The CDR3 has 17 amino acids. The germline CDR1 and CDR2 sequences are MGHRA and YSYEKL.

The genes are TRBV25-1 and TRBJ2-1; possible D gene TRBD1, 5 bases. This CDR3 has 11 amino acids. Germline lookup yields CDR1 MGHDK and CDR2 SYGVNS. V shed 1 base and J shed 15 bases, with 10 bases lying between them. The CDR3 spells CASSESGQGFF. CDR3 sequence (DNA): TGTGCCAGCAGTGAATCAGGGCAGGGGTTCTTC.

This clonotype has only a few counts. The V gene is TRBV7-9, the J gene TRBJ2-3, with D perhaps TRBD2 (6 bases). Trimming removed 0 bases from V and 4 bases from J, with 11 bases in between. Per the germline V gene, CDR1 is SEHNR and CDR2 is FQNEAQ (reference sequence). This CDR3 has 15 amino acids. This chain's CDR3 is CASSLAAGGADTQYF. The CDR3, as DNA: TGTGCCAGCAGCTTAGCAGCGGGCGGAGCAGATACGCAGTATTTT.

In this sample, this clonotype turned up many times. The chain couples TRBV5-1 to TRBJ2-1, with 10 bases that match TRBD1. The germline CDR1 and CDR2 sequences are SGHRS and YFSETQ. The CDR3 loop spans 11 amino acids. V lost 10 bases, J lost 9 bases, and 4 bases stayed unmatched. The CDR3 DNA reads as TGCGCCTCGGGACAGGGGAGTGAGCAGTTCTTC. This codes for CASGQGSEQFF.

This clonotype was detected ten times or more. Here the CDR3 DNA reads TGTGCCAGCAGCTTGTGGGGGGCAGGGGAAGACGAGCAGTACGTC. Translating gives CASSLWGAGEDEQYV. This rearrangement joins TRBV5-5 to TRBJ2-7; either TRBD1 or TRBD2 may supply D (6 bases each). V lost 1 base to trimming and J lost 5 bases, with 16 bases between them. The CDR3 is 15 residues long. Germline V lookup: CDR1 SGHKS, CDR2 YYEKEE (reference sequence).

The rearrangement joins TRBV30 to TRBJ1-2, with 7 bases aligning to TRBD1. Germline CDR1 and CDR2: GTSNPN and SVGIG (reference sequence). Germline trimming cut 4 bases from V and 2 bases from J; bases unmatched to any gene: 1. This CDR3 is built from 12 residues. CDR3 region: CAWTTGNYGYTF. CDR3 coding DNA: TGTGCCTGGACGACAGGGAACTATGGCTACACCTTC.

The V gene is TRBV19, the J gene TRBJ1-1, with a tentative D call TRBD1 (5 bases). The ends were cut back, 2 bases at V and 5 bases at J, with 12 bases in the middle. CDR1 and CDR2 from the germline V gene are LNHDA and SQIVND (reference sequence). The CDR3 totals 14 residues. CDR3 sequence reads: CASSITGSLTEAFF. The CDR3 coding sequence is TGTGCCAGTAGTATAACAGGTTCGTTGACTGAAGCTTTCTTT.

This clonotype has ten or more counts. The V call is TRBV29-1, the J call TRBJ1-2; 7 nucleotides align to TRBD1. CDR1 SQVTM and CDR2 ANQGSEA come from the germline V gene. The CDR3 contains 12 residues. J gave up 4 bases and V 5 bases, and 4 bases lay outside the gene matches. CDR3 sequence (DNA): TGCAGCGTTCCAACAGGGGCCTATGGCTACACCTTC. Translating it yields CSVPTGAYGYTF.

This clonotype showed up just a few times. This rearrangement joins TRBV14 to TRBJ1-4; TRBD1 agrees at 8 bases. Germline V lookup: CDR1 SGHDN, CDR2 FVKESK. This CDR3 is built from 15 residues. After removal of 4 bases from V and 8 bases from J, the junction contained 9 bases not matched to a gene. CDR3 residues: CASSRLTGGEEKLFF. The CDR3 bases are TGTGCCAGCAGCCGACTTACAGGGGGTGAGGAAAAACTGTTTTTT.

On this clonotype itself: Given a much more abundant clone one base away, this may be a read error. The chain recombines TRBV4-2 with TRBJ2-1; D is uncertain. Germline CDR1 and CDR2: LGHNA and YNFKEQ. The CDR3 runs to 16 residues. In nucleotides, the CDR3 is TGTGCCAGCAGCCAAGATCTTAGGGCCACGTACAATAAGCAGTTCTTC. Amino acid sequence: CASSQDLRATYNKQFF.

The CDR3 DNA reads TGCAGCGTTGAGCTTCCGGGACCGTCACAAGAGACCCAGTACTTC. It specifies CSVELPGPSQETQYF. The chain links TRBV29-1 to TRBJ2-5; D may be TRBD1 or TRBD2 (5 bases each). This CDR3 region has 15 residues. Deletions cut 3 bases from V and 2 bases from J, with 16 bases between. Looked up from germline, CDR1 is SQVTM and CDR2 is ANQGSEA.

The chain couples TRBV12-3 or TRBV12-4 to TRBJ1-1; no definite D call. The CDR3 length is 18 residues. The ends were cut back, 5 bases at V and 0 bases at J, with 22 bases in the middle. CDR3 nucleotides: TGTGCCAGCAGTCCCCGCCCAGAAGTCGACCCCTTGAACACTGAAGCTTTCTTT. It is translated as CASSPRPEVDPLNTEAFF.

This clonotype was observed a few times. V usage is TRBV7-8 and J usage is TRBJ2-7; 7 bases map to TRBD2. Losses at the gene ends were 3 bases for V and 3 bases for J; bases not matched to a gene: 5. The germline CDR1 and CDR2 sequences are SGHVS and FQNEAQ. This CDR3 comprises 14 residues. The CDR3 bases are TGTGCCAGCAGCTTCCGGACTAGGATCTACGAGCAGTACGTC. It yields the protein CASSFRTRIYEQYV.

This clonotype has ten or more counts. The chain combines TRBV6-2 or TRBV6-3 with TRBJ2-7, with D tentatively TRBD1 (6 bases). V was cut by 4 bases and J by 2 bases, with 12 bases left in between. Germline CDR1 and CDR2: MNHEY and SVGEGT. The CDR3 sequence is 14 residues long. The CDR3 here is CASSWDTNPYEQYF. CDR3 in DNA: TGTGCCAGCAGTTGGGACACGAATCCCTACGAGCAGTACTTC.

This clonotype has a count of ten or more. The genes are TRBV4-3 and TRBJ1-5; no definite D call. V was pared by 0 bases and J by 6 bases, with 12 bases between. CDR3 size: 15 residues. CDR1 is LGHNA, CDR2 YSLEER, per germline. CDR3 coding DNA: TGCGCCAGCAGCCAAGAGGTGATGGGAGGTCAGCCCCAGCATTTT. Translation gives CASSQEVMGGQPQHF.

The V and J genes are TRBV4-2 and TRBJ2-7; weak D call: TRBD1 (6 bases). CDR1 and CDR2 from the germline V gene are LGHNA and YNFKEQ. The CDR3 runs 15 residues. Trimming removed 5 bases from V and 2 bases from J, with 16 bases in between. In DNA form, the CDR3 reads TGTGCCAGCAGCGCGAGACAGGCGAGCACCTACGAGCAGTACTTC. It specifies CASSARQASTYEQYF.

This clonotype was found many times. A read error may account for a junction end that differs from germline. This chain uses TRBV7-7 with TRBJ2-5; TRBD1 agrees at 8 bases. This CDR3 spans 13 amino acids. Germline CDR1 SSHAT, CDR2 FNYEAQ (reference sequence). In nucleotides, the CDR3 is TGTGCTAGCAGCACCGGGACAGGAGGGACCCAGTACTTC. Its translation is CASSTGTGGTQYF.

This clonotype occurred many times. The chain uses TRBV29-1 and TRBJ2-5, with a tentative D call TRBD1 (5 bases). Looked up from germline, CDR1 is SQVTM and CDR2 is ANQGSEA. V dropped 3 bases and J dropped 5 bases, with 22 bases sitting between them. This CDR3 is built from 16 residues. The CDR3 DNA sequence: TGCAGCGTTGAGGGCAGGGCCTCGGATGCCTTTGAGACCCAGTACTTC. Its protein is CSVEGRASDAFETQYF.

This clonotype was counted between two and nine times. The chain uses TRBV5-1 and TRBJ2-3; either TRBD1 or TRBD2 may fit D (5 bases each). Germline values: CDR1 SGHRS, CDR2 YFSETQ. V was clipped by 2 bases and J by 3 bases, with 13 bases between them. There are 15 residues in the CDR3. This CDR3 is CASSLPRDPTDTQYF. CDR3 in DNA: TGCGCCAGCAGCTTACCCCGGGACCCAACAGATACGCAGTATTTT.

This chain links TRBV4-1 with TRBJ2-2, with TRBD2 matching 9 bases. Germline-derived CDR1 and CDR2 are MGHRA and YSYEKL. Trimming took 1 base from V and 4 from J; bases not matched to a gene: 10. CDR3 length equals 18 residues. CDR3 bases: TGCGCCAGCAGCCAAGTTTTAGCGGGGGTTGGCAGCACCGGGGAGCTGTTTTTT. Protein product: CASSQVLAGVGSTGELFF.

The genes are TRBV25-1 and TRBJ1-2; D unresolved. The V gene lost 0 bases and the J gene lost 5 bases, with 7 bases spanning the gap. Germline CDR1 reads MGHDK; CDR2 reads SYGVNS. This CDR3 has 13 amino acids. Here the CDR3 DNA reads TGTGCCAGCAGTGAATATCGAGGTTATGGCTACACCTTC. This encodes CASSEYRGYGYTF.

The sample holds many counts of this clonotype. The V gene is TRBV15, the J gene TRBJ1-5; D is ambiguous. The germline V gene has CDR1 LNHNV and CDR2 YYDKDF (reference sequence). V was cut by 0 bases and J by 3 bases, with 15 bases left in between. This CDR3 has 17 residues. CDR3 sequence reads: CATSREWAVPFNQPQHF. The CDR3 region has the DNA TGTGCCACCAGCAGAGAATGGGCCGTTCCGTTCAATCAGCCCCAGCATTTT.

The chain uses TRBV27 and TRBJ2-5; 10 bases are a match to TRBD1. Germline trimming cut 5 bases from V and 6 bases from J; bases unmatched to any gene: 6. Germline CDR1 is MNHEY and CDR2 is SMNVEV (reference sequence). The CDR3 consists of 14 residues. CDR3 DNA sequence: TGTGCCAGCAGTATGGACAGGGGGTCGCAGACCCAGTACTTC. This translates into CASSMDRGSQTQYF.